This TCR beta chain was identified in a study of cytomegalovirus exposure and HLA in healthy donors. Overall study results and limits: When analyzed later, a missense DCLRE1C variant was found to be linked to TCR beta V- and J-gene trimming. Sequencing likely caused a cluster of highly shared sequence variants. In an earlier analysis, about 87% or about 30%: the productive usage of most TCR beta V segments.

Researchers ran the PCR with 60 Vbeta and 13 Jbeta primers. Assay: immunoSEQ multiplex PCR; the TCRdb copy retains only in-frame clones and omits some. The table lists 140,000 to 150,000 clones, about two thirds of them singletons, with 1.5% to 2% in the top ten. With regard to this clone: Its target is not known.

Material for sequencing was PBMCs. This receptor was taken from a woman younger than 35 in good health and CMV-seronegative.

In DNA, the CDR3 is TGTGCCAGCTCACCGGGAGAGGCGGGGACCCAGTACTTC. Protein product: CASSPGEAGTQYF. The rearrangement links TRBV18 to TRBJ2-5, with D perhaps matching TRBD2 (5 bases). In germline, CDR1 is KGHSH, CDR2 LQKENI. CDR3 length equals 13 residues. The V end lost 3 bases, the J end lost 7 bases, and 12 bases lay between the germline ends.